A single sample is the source of the 14 T cell receptor beta chains below, sequenced in a study of cytomegalovirus exposure and HLA in healthy donors. Vbeta (60) and Jbeta (13) primers were used in the PCR. Sequencing used immunoSEQ multiplex PCR; TCRdb keeps in-frame clones, though not all of them. This table has more than 85,000 clones, roughly 84% appearing once. Material: PBMCs. The receptors were sampled from a woman between 18 and 30 years old in good health and CMV-seronegative.

The chain couples TRBV7-2 to TRBJ2-7, with 7 bases that match TRBD2. The junction had 14 bases not matched to a gene; V was cut back by 3 bases and J by 3 bases. The CDR3 is made up of 17 amino acids. From germline, CDR1 is SGHTA and CDR2 FQGNSA. The CDR3, as DNA: TGTGCCAGCAGCTTGCTTGCGGGAGCTATCCGGCACTACGAGCAGTACTTC. As protein: CASSLLAGAIRHYEQYF.

This chain links TRBV5-1 with TRBJ2-5; 14 nucleotides line up with TRBD2. The CDR3 runs to 17 residues. The V gene end was trimmed by 4 bases and the J gene end by 5 bases; junction bases not matched to a gene: 10. From germline, CDR1 is SGHRS and CDR2 YFSETQ. The CDR3 nucleotides read TGCGCCAGCAGCCCGAAGGGACTAGCGGGAGTATTCGAGACCCAGTACTTC. Encoded protein: CASSPKGLAGVFETQYF.

The chain combines TRBV27 with TRBJ1-5; 7 bases map to TRBD1. Germline CDR1 and CDR2: MNHEY and SMNVEV (reference sequence). This CDR3 is 13 amino acids long. Trimming removed 6 bases from V and 5 bases from J; junction bases left unmatched: 4. The CDR3 sequence is CASSATGYQPQHF. For the CDR3, the DNA is TGTGCCAGCAGCGCGACAGGGTATCAGCCCCAGCATTTT.

The chain is built from TRBV4-1 and TRBJ2-7; a possible D gene is TRBD1 (5 bases). V was clipped by 4 bases and J by 4 bases, with 17 bases between them. CDR1 is MGHRA and CDR2 is YSYEKL in the germline V gene. The CDR3 covers 15 residues. In DNA, the CDR3 is TGCGCCAGCAGCCCAAGGGCTCTAGGGGTGTACGAGCAGTACTTC. It is translated as CASSPRALGVYEQYF.

Written as DNA, the CDR3 is TGTGCCAGCAGCCCCACGGGACTAGACTCCTACGAGCAGTACTTC. This translates into CASSPTGLDSYEQYF. The V gene is TRBV14, the J gene TRBJ2-7; 8 positions agree with TRBD2. The CDR3 sequence is 15 residues long. Germline loops: CDR1 SGHDN, CDR2 FVKESK. Trimming at V came to 4 bases and at J to 0 bases, leaving 5 bases not matched to a gene.

J is TRBJ2-3 and V is TRBV5-1; the D is unclear. Germline assignment: CDR1 SGHRS and CDR2 YFSETQ. The V end was cut by 2 bases, the J end by 2 bases, with 9 bases between. The CDR3 runs to 14 residues. The CDR3 protein is CASSFELLTDTQYF. Here the CDR3 DNA reads TGCGCCAGCAGCTTCGAACTACTCACAGATACGCAGTATTTT.

The chain links TRBV4-1 to TRBJ1-2, with D possibly being TRBD1 (5 bases). The CDR3 covers 15 residues. CDR1 is MGHRA and CDR2 is YSYEKL in the germline V gene. The germline V and J ends were trimmed by 4 bases and 4 bases, with 16 bases remaining between them. The chain's CDR3 is CASSRGPAGGYGYTF. The CDR3 DNA reads as TGCGCCAGCAGCCGGGGCCCAGCGGGAGGCTATGGCTACACCTTC.

The rearrangement uses TRBV10-3 and TRBJ1-1, with D uncertain. Germline values: CDR1 ENHRY, CDR2 SYGVKD. V was trimmed by 5 bases and J by 5 bases, leaving 15 bases between them. This CDR3 contains 14 residues. The CDR3 region has the DNA TGTGCCATCAGTCTACAGCCCCCGGGGACTGAAGCTTTCTTT. As protein: CAISLQPPGTEAFF.

CDR3 region: CASSERLAGMYEQYF. Written as DNA, the CDR3 is TGTGCCAGCAGTGAACGGCTAGCGGGGATGTACGAGCAGTACTTC. The chain joins TRBV25-1 to TRBJ2-7; 9 bases are a match to TRBD2. Germline values: CDR1 MGHDK, CDR2 SYGVNS. V shed 2 bases, J shed 4 bases, and the junction held 6 bases outside the gene matches. This CDR3 contains 15 residues.

The V and J genes are TRBV29-1 and TRBJ2-7; 7 nucleotides match TRBD1. The V and J ends lost 6 bases and 3 bases, in that order; junction bases with no gene match: 8. This CDR3 spans 13 amino acids. Per germline, CDR1 SQVTM and CDR2 ANQGSEA. The CDR3 DNA reads TGCAGCGTGATTCCGGGACAGAGCTACGAGCAGTACTTC. This codes for CSVIPGQSYEQYF.

The chain joins TRBV7-8 to TRBJ2-3; D is perhaps TRBD2 (7 bases). Germline values: CDR1 SGHVS, CDR2 FQNEAQ. The V end was cut by 3 bases, the J end by 0 bases, with 16 bases between. The CDR3 covers 17 residues. CDR3 in DNA: TGTGCCAGCAGCTTGCGGGGGCTTGCCCCTAGCACAGATACGCAGTATTTT. This codes for CASSLRGLAPSTDTQYF.

This sequence joins TRBV7-2 and TRBJ2-1, with 10 bases aligning to TRBD2. V shed 0 bases, J shed 5 bases, and the junction held 10 bases outside the gene matches. The CDR3 length is 18 residues. Germline CDR1 SGHTA, CDR2 FQGNSA. The CDR3: CASSLASSSSGSDNEQFF. CDR3 sequence (DNA): TGTGCCAGCAGCTTAGCGTCTTCGTCTAGCGGGAGCGACAATGAGCAGTTCTTC. The complete variable domain, with remaining parts taken from reference TRBV7-2 and TRBJ2-1, reads GAGVSQSPSNKVTEKGKDVELRCDPISGHTALYWYRQSLGQGLEFLIYFQGNSAPDKSGLPSDRFSAERTGGSVSTLTIQRTQQEDSAVYLCASSLASSSSGSDNEQFFGPGTRLTVL.

The sample holds one count of this clone. V is TRBV6-1 and J is TRBJ1-1; D gene unclear. The CDR3 spans 13 residues. CDR1 MNHNS and CDR2 SASEGT come from the germline V gene. Trimming left V 8 bases short and J 0 bases short, with 10 bases between. The CDR3 sequence is CASSRVLNTEAFF. CDR3 coding DNA: TGTGCCAGCTCGAGGGTTCTGAACACTGAAGCTTTCTTT.

This rearrangement joins TRBV2 to TRBJ1-2; no firm D call. Germline V CDR1 and CDR2: SNHLY, FYNNEI. This CDR3 contains 11 residues. Trimming took off 5 bases at V and 2 bases at J, with 3 bases between the two ends. The CDR3 sequence: CASSLNYGYTF. For the CDR3, the DNA is TGTGCCAGCAGTTTAAACTATGGCTACACCTTC.